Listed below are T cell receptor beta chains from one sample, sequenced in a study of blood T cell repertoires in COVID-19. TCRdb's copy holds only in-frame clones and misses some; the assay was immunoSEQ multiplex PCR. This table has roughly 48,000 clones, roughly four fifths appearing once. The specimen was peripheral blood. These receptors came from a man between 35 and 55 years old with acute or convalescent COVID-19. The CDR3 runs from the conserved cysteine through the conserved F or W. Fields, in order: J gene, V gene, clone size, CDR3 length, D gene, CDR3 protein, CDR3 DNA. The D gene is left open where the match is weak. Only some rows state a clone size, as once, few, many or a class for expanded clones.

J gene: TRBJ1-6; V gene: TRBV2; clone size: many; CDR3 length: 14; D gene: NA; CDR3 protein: CASRPGGADSPLHF; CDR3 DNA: TGTGCCAGTCGACCGGGTGGAGCGGATTCACCCCTCCACTTT
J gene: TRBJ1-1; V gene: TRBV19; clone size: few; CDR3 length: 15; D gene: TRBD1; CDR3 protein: CASSMIQGGWTEAFF; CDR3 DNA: TGTGCCAGTAGTATGATTCAGGGGGGATGGACTGAAGCTTTCTTT
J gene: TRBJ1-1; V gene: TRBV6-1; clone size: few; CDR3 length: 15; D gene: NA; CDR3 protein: CASSELGSLNTEAFF; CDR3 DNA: TGTGCCAGCAGTGAATTGGGGAGCCTGAACACTGAAGCTTTCTTT
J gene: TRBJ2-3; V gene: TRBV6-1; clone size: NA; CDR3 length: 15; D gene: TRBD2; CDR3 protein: CASSETSGGSDTQYF; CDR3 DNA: TGTGCCAGCAGTGAAACTAGCGGGGGGTCAGATACGCAGTATTTT
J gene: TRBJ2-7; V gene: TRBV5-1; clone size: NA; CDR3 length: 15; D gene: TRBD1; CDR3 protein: CASSLGAGTGAEQYF; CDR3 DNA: TGCGCCAGCAGCTTGGGGGCCGGGACAGGGGCCGAGCAGTACTTC
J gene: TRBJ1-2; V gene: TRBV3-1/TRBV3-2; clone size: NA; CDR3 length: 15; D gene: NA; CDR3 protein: CASSPQTVVNYGYTF; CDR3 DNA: TGTGCCAGCAGCCCGCAGACAGTCGTTAACTATGGCTACACCTTC
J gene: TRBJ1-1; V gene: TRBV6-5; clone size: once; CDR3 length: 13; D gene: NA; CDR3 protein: CASSLIRGTEAFF; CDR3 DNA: TGTGCCAGCAGTTTGATTCGGGGCACTGAAGCTTTCTTT
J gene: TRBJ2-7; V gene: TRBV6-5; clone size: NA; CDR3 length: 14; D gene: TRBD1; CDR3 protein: CASSLTGKTYEQYF; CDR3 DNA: TGTGCCAGCAGCTTGACAGGGAAGACCTACGAGCAGTACTTC
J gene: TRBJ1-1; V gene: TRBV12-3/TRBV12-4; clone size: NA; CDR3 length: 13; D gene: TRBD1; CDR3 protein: CASSRDRNTEAFF; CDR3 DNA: TGTGCCAGCAGCAGGGACAGAAACACTGAAGCTTTCTTT
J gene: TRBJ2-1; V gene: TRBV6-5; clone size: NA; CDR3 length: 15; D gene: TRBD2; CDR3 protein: CASRPLGGVGNEQFF; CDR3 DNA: TGTGCCAGCAGACCCCTCGGGGGGGTGGGTAATGAGCAGTTCTTC
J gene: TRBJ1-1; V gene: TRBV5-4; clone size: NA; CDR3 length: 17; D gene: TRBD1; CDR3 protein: CASSLGTGRGRNTEAFF; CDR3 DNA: TGTGCCAGCAGCTTGGGGACAGGGAGAGGTCGAAACACTGAAGCTTTCTTT
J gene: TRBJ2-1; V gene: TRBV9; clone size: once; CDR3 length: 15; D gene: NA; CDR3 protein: CASSVVGGRYNEQFF; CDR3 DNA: TGTGCCAGCAGCGTAGTCGGGGGACGATACAATGAGCAGTTCTTC
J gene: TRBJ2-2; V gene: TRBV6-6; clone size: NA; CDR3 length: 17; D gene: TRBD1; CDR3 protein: CASSRLRGTGAPGELFF; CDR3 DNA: TGTGCCAGCAGTCGCTTACGGGGAACAGGGGCCCCCGGGGAGCTGTTTTTT
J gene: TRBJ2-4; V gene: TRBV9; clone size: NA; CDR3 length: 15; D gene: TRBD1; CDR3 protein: CASSARTGVGNIQYF; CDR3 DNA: TGTGCCAGCAGCGCCCGGACAGGGGTTGGAAACATTCAGTACTTC
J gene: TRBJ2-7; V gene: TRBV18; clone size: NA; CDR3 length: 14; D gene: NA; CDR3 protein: CASSSARQNYEQYF; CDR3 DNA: TGTGCCAGCTCATCCGCTCGCCAGAACTACGAGCAGTACTTC
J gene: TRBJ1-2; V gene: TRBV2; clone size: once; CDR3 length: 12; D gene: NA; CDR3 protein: CASSGQAYGYTF; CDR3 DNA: TGTGCCAGCAGTGGGCAGGCTTATGGCTACACCTTC
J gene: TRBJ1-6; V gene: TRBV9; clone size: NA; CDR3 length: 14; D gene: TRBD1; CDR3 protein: CASSVAGDRSPLHF; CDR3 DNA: TGTGCCAGCAGCGTAGCGGGGGACAGGTCACCCCTCCACTTT
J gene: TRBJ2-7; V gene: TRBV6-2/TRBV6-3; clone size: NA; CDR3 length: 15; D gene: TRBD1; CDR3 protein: CASGPQGDTTYEQYF; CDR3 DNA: TGTGCCAGCGGCCCACAGGGGGACACTACTTACGAGCAGTACTTC
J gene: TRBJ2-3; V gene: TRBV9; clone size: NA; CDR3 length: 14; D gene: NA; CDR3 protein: CASSVARGTDTQYF; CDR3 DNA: TGTGCCAGCAGCGTAGCGAGAGGAACAGATACGCAGTATTTT
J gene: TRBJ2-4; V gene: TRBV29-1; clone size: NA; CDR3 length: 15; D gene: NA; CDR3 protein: CSVEGGRDPRNIQYF; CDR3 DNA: TGCAGCGTTGAAGGAGGGCGGGACCCCCGAAACATTCAGTACTTC
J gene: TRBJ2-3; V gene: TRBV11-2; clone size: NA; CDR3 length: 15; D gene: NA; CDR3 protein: CASSGGADNTDTQYF; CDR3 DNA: TGTGCCAGCTCTGGAGGGGCCGACAACACAGATACGCAGTATTTT
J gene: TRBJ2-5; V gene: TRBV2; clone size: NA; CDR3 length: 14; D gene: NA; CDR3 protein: CASSPTGFRETQYF; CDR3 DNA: TGTGCCAGCAGTCCTACAGGGTTTCGGGAGACCCAGTACTTC
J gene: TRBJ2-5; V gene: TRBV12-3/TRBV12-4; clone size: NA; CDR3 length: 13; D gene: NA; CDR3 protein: CASTSDRQETQYF; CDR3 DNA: TGTGCCAGCACCTCGGACAGACAAGAGACCCAGTACTTC
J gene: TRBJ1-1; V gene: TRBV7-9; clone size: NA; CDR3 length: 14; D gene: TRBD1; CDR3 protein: CASTPGQLNTEAFF; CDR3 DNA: TGTGCCAGCACGCCGGGACAGCTAAACACTGAAGCTTTCTTT
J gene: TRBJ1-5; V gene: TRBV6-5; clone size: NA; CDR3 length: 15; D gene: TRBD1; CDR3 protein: CASSHRGGGNQPQHF; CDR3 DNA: TGTGCCAGCAGCCACAGGGGTGGTGGCAATCAGCCCCAGCATTTT
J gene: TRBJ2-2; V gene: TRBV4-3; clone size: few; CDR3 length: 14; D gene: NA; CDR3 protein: CASSQAILTGELFF; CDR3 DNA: TGCGCCAGCAGCCAAGCTATCCTCACCGGGGAGCTGTTTTTT
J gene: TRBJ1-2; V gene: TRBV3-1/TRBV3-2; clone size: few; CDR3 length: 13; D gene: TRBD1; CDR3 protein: CASSQGQGLSYTF; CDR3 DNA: TGTGCCAGCAGCCAAGGACAGGGTTTAAGCTACACCTTC
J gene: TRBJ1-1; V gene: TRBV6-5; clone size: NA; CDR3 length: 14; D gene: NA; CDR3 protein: CASSFNRGGTEAFF; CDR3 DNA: TGTGCCAGCAGTTTTAATCGGGGGGGCACTGAAGCTTTCTTT
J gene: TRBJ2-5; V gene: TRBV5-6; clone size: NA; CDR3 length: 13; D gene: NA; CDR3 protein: CASSRGTRETQYF; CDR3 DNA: TGTGCCAGCAGTAGAGGAACCAGAGAGACCCAGTACTTC
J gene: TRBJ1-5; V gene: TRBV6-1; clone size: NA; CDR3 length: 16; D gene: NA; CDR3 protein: CASSAFSGFKDQPQHF; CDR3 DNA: TGTGCCAGCAGTGCTTTCTCGGGGTTCAAGGATCAGCCCCAGCATTTT
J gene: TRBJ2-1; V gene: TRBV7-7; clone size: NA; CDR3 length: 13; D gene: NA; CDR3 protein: CASSVSRVNEQFF; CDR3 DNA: TGTGCCAGCAGCGTTAGTCGGGTTAATGAGCAGTTCTTC
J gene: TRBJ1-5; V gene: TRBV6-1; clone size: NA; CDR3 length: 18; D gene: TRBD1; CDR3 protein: CASSDGLQGFSDNQPQHF; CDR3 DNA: TGTGCCAGCAGTGACGGTTTACAGGGGTTTTCGGACAATCAGCCCCAGCATTTT
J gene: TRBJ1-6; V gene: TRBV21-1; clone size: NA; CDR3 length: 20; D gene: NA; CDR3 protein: CASSKAGGTETKSEGSPLHF; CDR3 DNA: TGTGCCAGCAGCAAAGCCGGAGGGACAGAGACCAAATCGGAAGGTTCACCCCTCCACTTT
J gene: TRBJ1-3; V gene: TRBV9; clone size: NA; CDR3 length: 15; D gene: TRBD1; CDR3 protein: CASSTRTGVGNTIYF; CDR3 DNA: TGTGCCAGCAGCACCCGGACAGGGGTTGGAAACACCATATATTTT
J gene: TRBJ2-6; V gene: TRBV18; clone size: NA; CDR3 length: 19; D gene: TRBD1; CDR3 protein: CASSPDRDRYLSGANVLTF; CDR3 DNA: TGTGCCAGCTCACCAGATAGGGACAGATACCTCTCTGGGGCCAACGTCCTGACTTTC
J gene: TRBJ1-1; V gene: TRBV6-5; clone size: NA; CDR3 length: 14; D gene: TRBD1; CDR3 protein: CASRAGRGDTEAFF; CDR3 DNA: TGTGCCAGCAGGGCGGGCAGGGGGGACACTGAAGCTTTCTTT
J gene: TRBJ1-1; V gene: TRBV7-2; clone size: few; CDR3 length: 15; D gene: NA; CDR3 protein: CASSLGYLGGTEAFF; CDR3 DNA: TGTGCCAGCAGCTTAGGATATCTCGGAGGAACTGAAGCTTTCTTT
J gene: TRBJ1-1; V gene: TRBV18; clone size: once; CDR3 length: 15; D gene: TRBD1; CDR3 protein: CASSPQTGGGTEAFF; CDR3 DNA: TGTGCCAGCTCACCCCAAACAGGGGGGGGAACTGAAGCTTTCTTT
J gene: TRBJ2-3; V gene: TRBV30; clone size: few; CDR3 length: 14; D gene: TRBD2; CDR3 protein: CAWRPSGGADTQYF; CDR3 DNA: TGTGCCTGGAGACCTAGCGGGGGGGCAGATACGCAGTATTTT
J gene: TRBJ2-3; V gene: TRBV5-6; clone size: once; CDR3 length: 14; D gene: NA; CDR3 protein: CASSLRRDTDTQYF; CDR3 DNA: TGTGCCAGCAGCTTGCGCAGGGACACAGATACGCAGTATTTT
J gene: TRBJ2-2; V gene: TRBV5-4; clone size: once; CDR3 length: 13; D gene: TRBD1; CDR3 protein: CSFDRGDTGELFF; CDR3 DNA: TGTTCCTTCGACAGGGGGGACACCGGGGAGCTGTTTTTT
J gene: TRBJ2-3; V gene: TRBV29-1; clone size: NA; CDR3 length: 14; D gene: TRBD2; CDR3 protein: CSVRLAGFVDTQYF; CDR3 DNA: TGCAGCGTGCGACTAGCGGGGTTCGTAGATACGCAGTATTTT
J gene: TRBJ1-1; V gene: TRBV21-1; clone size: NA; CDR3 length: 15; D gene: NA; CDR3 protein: CASSKEGERGTEAFF; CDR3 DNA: TGTGCCAGCAGCAAAGAGGGGGAACGGGGCACTGAAGCTTTCTTT
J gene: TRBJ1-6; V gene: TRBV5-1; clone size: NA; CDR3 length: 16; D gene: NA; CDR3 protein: CASSRLQNRENSPLHF; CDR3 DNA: TGCGCCAGCAGCCGACTCCAAAACAGGGAGAATTCACCCCTCCACTTT
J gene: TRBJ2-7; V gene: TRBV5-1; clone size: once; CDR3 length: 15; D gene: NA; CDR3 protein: CASSVQGGSSYEQYF; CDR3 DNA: TGCGCCAGCAGCGTCCAAGGAGGGAGCTCCTACGAGCAGTACTTC
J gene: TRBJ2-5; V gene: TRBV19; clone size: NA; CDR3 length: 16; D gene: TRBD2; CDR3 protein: CASSLGGVGEQETQYF; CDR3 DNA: TGTGCCAGTTCGCTTGGGGGGGTTGGGGAACAAGAGACCCAGTACTTC
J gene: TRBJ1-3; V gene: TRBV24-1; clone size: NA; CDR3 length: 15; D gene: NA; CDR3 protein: CATSSSRDSGNTIYF; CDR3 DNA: TGTGCCACCTCCTCCAGTCGGGACTCTGGAAACACCATATATTTT
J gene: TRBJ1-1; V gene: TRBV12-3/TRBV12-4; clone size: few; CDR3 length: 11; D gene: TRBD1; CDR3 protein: CASSQDRVAFF; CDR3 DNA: TGTGCCAGCAGTCAAGACAGGGTAGCTTTCTTT
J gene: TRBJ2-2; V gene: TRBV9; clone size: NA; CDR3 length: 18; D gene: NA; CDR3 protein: CASSVGPVSRADTGELFF; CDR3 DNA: TGTGCCAGCAGCGTAGGCCCCGTCAGTCGCGCGGACACCGGGGAGCTGTTTTTT
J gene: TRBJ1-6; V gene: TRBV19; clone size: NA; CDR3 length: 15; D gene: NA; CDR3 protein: CASSGSSGTNSPLHF; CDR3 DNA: TGTGCCAGTAGCGGGAGTTCGGGTACCAATTCACCCCTCCACTTT
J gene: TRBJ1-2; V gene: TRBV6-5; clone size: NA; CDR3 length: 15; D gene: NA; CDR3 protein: CASRLEAGAGSGYTF; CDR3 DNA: TGTGCCAGCAGACTAGAGGCCGGGGCGGGGAGTGGCTACACCTTC
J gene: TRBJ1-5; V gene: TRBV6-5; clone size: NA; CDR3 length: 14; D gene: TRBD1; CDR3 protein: CASLTTGGRQPQHF; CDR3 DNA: TGTGCCAGCCTAACGACAGGGGGCAGGCAGCCCCAGCATTTT
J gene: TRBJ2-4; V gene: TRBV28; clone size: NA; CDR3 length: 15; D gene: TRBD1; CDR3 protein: CASFGQGESKNIQYF; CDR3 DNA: TGTGCCAGCTTCGGACAGGGAGAGTCCAAAAACATTCAGTACTTC
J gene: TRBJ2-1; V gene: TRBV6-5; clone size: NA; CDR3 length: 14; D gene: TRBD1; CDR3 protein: CASRLTFGRDREFF; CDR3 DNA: TGTGCCAGCAGACTCACCTTCGGGCGGGACAGGGAGTTCTTC
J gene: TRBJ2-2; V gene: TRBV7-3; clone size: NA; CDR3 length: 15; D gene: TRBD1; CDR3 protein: CASSAQGGDTGELFF; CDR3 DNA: TGTGCCAGCAGCGCACAGGGGGGTGACACCGGGGAGCTGTTTTTT
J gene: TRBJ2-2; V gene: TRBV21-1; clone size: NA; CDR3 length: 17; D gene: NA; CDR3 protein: CASGTSGGHLNTGELFF; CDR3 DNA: TGTGCCAGCGGAACTAGCGGGGGCCACTTGAACACCGGGGAGCTGTTTTTT
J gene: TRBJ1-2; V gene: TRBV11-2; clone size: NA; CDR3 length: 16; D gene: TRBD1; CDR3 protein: CASSRTGTGTFYGYTF; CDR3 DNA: TGTGCCAGCAGCCGGACCGGGACAGGGACCTTCTATGGCTACACCTTC
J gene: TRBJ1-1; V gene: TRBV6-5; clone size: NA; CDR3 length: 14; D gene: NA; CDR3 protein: CASSYVRRNTEAFF; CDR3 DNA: TGTGCCAGCAGTTACGTCCGCAGGAACACTGAAGCTTTCTTT
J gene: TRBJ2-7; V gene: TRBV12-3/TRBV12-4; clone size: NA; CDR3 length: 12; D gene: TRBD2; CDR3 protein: CASSPSGYEQYF; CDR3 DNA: TGTGCCAGCAGCCCTAGCGGGTACGAGCAGTACTTC
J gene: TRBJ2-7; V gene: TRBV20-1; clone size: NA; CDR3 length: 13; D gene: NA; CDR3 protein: CSASIRSNYEQYF; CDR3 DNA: TGCAGTGCTAGTATCAGATCGAACTACGAGCAGTACTTC